Below, one T cell receptor beta chain is given with its context. The antigen remains undetermined. The data were taken from a study of beta chain features in type 1 diabetes. Study results and limitations: Among patients with Type 1 diabetes, TCRB CDR3s were moderately but significantly shorter in every one of the four CD4+ subsets.

The authors took one heparinised blood draw, averaging roughly 100 mL, from each donor. Isolated RNA was reverse transcribed in full, so expressed TCRB transcripts were sequenced. Sequencing of naive, central memory and regulatory T cell samples gave an average of approximately 3.8 million reads. Here immunoSEQ multiplex PCR was the method, and the copy in TCRdb shows in-frame clones only, minus some. The sample lists 25,000 to 30,000 clones, approximately 65% occurring once. Per the germline V gene, CDR1 is LNHDA and CDR2 is SQIVND (reference sequence). Trimming shortened V by 4 bases and J by 1 base, and 14 bases separated the two germline ends. CDR3 size: 16 residues.

Sequenced material: Tregs from blood. The rearrangement uses TRBV19 and TRBJ1-5; tentative D call: TRBD1 (6 bases). This TCR came from a woman aged 30 to 39 with type 1 diabetes. This chain's CDR3 is CASSRGQGVSNQPQHF. DNA of the CDR3: TGTGCCAGTAGTAGGGGACAAGGGGTCAGCAATCAGCCCCAGCATTTT. Looking up the rest from reference TRBV19 and TRBJ1-5 gives the full variable domain: DGGITQSPKYLFRKEGQNVTLSCEQNLNHDAMYWYRQDPGQGLRLIYYSQIVNDFQKGDIAEGYSVSREKKESFPLTVTSAQKNPTAFYLCASSRGQGVSNQPQHFGDGTRLSIL.